This TCR beta chain was sequenced during a study of vaccination and CD4 T cells after COVID-19. To note about this clonotype: Its antigen remains unknown.

Noted treatment: roughly ten-day PBMC culture with coronavirus spike peptide pools or control peptides (ViraFEST assay). It was with 10 IU/ml IL-2 and around 9.5 ug/ml peptide pools that 2 million to 2.5 million PBMCs per well were cultured. Germline CDR1 reads MNHNS; CDR2 reads SASEGT. This CDR3 comprises 13 residues. Trimming pared 6 bases from V and 11 bases from J, leaving 16 bases between. Sequence data for DNA of cultured CD4+ T cells were generated by the Oncomine TCR Beta short-read assay. MiXCR, run by TCRdb on the PCR reads, gives a single entry per CDR3 protein. The sample lists about 16,000 distinct CDR3 sequences, 53% occurring once.

The chain has TRBV6-1 and TRBJ2-2; D is perhaps TRBD2 (5 bases). Sequences were derived from CD4+ T cells from blood, cultured in vitro, sampled before SARS-CoV-2 vaccination. The clonotype was recovered from a human donor who had recovered from COVID-19. This CDR3 is CASRTYSTGELFF. DNA of the CDR3: TGTGCCAGCAGGACGTATTCTACGGGAGAGCTGTTTTTT.